These 4 T cell receptor beta chains share one sample of origin, sequenced in a study of T-cell memory formation after mild COVID-19 (dated by TCRdb to about 2021). The library was produced with 5' RACE. Sequenced using an Illumina NovaSeq 6000. TCRdb trimmed public reads at Q25 via fastp, called clones via MiXCR and kept in-frame beta chains. Entries that share a CDR3 protein sequence are merged under the most common genes and DNA. Counted in this sample were a few hundred thousand distinct CDR3 sequences; roughly 25% of them appeared once. The leading ten clones occupy approximately 12% of the sample. The source material was PBMCs or a T cell subset sorted from them (not recorded which). The receptors shown here come from an adult woman who had mild COVID-19 (a few samples of this study predate the infection). The sample titles of this study are shuffled in the database, so cell type and time point are left out; the donor was told from shared clones.

This clonotype came up a few times. V gene TRBV14 combines with J gene TRBJ2-6, with D maybe TRBD1 (6 bases). The CDR3 runs 16 residues. Trimming stripped 4 bases from V and 0 bases from J, with 10 bases between. Germline CDR1 is SGHDN and CDR2 is FVKESK. CDR3 region: CASSLGHVSGANVLTF. The CDR3 DNA sequence: TGTGCCAGCAGCCTGGGACACGTCTCTGGGGCCAACGTCCTGACTTTC.

The chain combines TRBV7-2 with TRBJ2-5; TRBD2 agrees at 7 bases. The V segment lost 0 bases and the J segment 1 base; nucleotides outside the gene matches: 5. The CDR3 consists of 16 residues. The germline gives CDR1 SGHTA, CDR2 FQGNSA. CDR3 loop: CASSLAGRLAQETQYF. The DNA of the CDR3 is TGTGCCAGCAGCTTAGCAGGGCGACTAGCCCAAGAGACCCAGTACTTC.

The chain links TRBV15 to TRBJ2-1; no definite D call. The CDR3 spans 15 residues. Germline CDR1 LNHNV, CDR2 YYDKDF (reference sequence). The V gene lost 2 bases and the J gene lost 8 bases, with 16 bases spanning the gap. CDR3 nucleotides: TGTGCCACCAGCAGACCGCCGGTCGGGTCTCATGAGCAGTTCTTC. As protein: CATSRPPVGSHEQFF. The full variable domain, with the rest looked up from reference TRBV15 and TRBJ2-1, is DAMVIQNPRYQVTQFGKPVTLSCSQTLNHNVMYWYQQKSSQAPKLLFHYYDKDFNNEADTPDNFQSRRPNTSFCFLDIRSPGLGDTAMYLCATSRPPVGSHEQFFGPGTRLTVL.

The chain is built from TRBV7-9 and TRBJ2-5; 12 positions agree with TRBD1. Looked up from germline, CDR1 is SEHNR and CDR2 is FQNEAQ (reference sequence). V lost 5 bases, J lost 5 bases, and 6 bases stayed unmatched. CDR3 length: 15 residues. As DNA, the CDR3 is TGTGCCAGCAGCGTCGGGGACAGGGGGCGTGAGACCCAGTACTTC. It specifies CASSVGDRGRETQYF.